Listed here are 12 T cell receptor beta chains from one sample, sequenced in a study of PD-L1 blockade in urothelial cancer. Repertoires were generated with immunoSEQ multiplex PCR, while TCRdb's copy carries only in-frame clones and drops some. The sample has 12,000 to 15,000 clones, around 87% seen once. The sample consisted of PBMCs, taken around atezolizumab (anti-PD-L1) treatment. All receptors come from a man between 65 and 85 years old with urothelial cancer.

CDR3 sequence reads: CASSPENRVTEAFF. In nucleotides, the CDR3 is TGTGCCAGCAGCCCGGAAAACAGGGTCACTGAAGCTTTCTTT. The rearrangement links TRBV7-9 to TRBJ1-1; TRBD1 is a possible D gene (6 bases). V lost 5 bases, J lost 4 bases, and 14 bases lay in between. Germline CDR1 and CDR2: SEHNR and FQNEAQ (reference sequence). The CDR3 runs 14 residues.

The rearrangement joins TRBV4-1 to TRBJ1-6; tentatively, D is TRBD1 (6 bases). CDR3 length: 15 residues. Germline V gives CDR1 MGHRA, CDR2 YSYEKL. Trimming stripped 1 base from V and 7 bases from J, with 11 bases between. DNA for the CDR3: TGCGCCAGCAGCCAAGGCAGGGGTTGGAATTCACCCCTCCACTTT. It specifies CASSQGRGWNSPLHF.

In this sample, this clone turned up once. The genes are TRBV16 and TRBJ1-5; possibly TRBD1 for D (6 bases). Trimming took 5 bases from V and 3 from J, leaving 8 bases between them. Germline-derived CDR1 and CDR2 are KGHSY and FQNENV. CDR3 length equals 13 residues. This CDR3 reads CASSGTNNQPQHF. DNA of the CDR3: TGTGCCAGCAGCGGGACAAACAATCAGCCCCAGCATTTT. Based on the CDR3 plus reference TRBV16 and TRBJ1-5, the full variable domain is GEEVAQTPKHLVRGEGQKAKLYCAPIKGHSYVFWYQQVLKNEFKFLISFQNENVFDETGMPKERFSAKCLPNSPCSLEIQATKLEDSAVYFCASSGTNNQPQHFGDGTRLSIL.

The chain carries TRBV25-1 and TRBJ2-7; possibly TRBD2 for D (5 bases). CDR1 and CDR2 from the germline V gene are MGHDK and SYGVNS. V was pared by 10 bases and J by 0 bases, with 7 bases between. The CDR3 covers 11 residues. Here the CDR3 DNA reads TGTGCCACTGGAGGCTCCTACGAGCAGTACTTC. Protein: CATGGSYEQYF.

The V and J genes are TRBV11-2 and TRBJ1-3, with TRBD1 matching over 8 bases. V was clipped by 1 base and J by 2 bases; unmatched bases: 7. Germline assignment: CDR1 SGHAT and CDR2 FQNNGV. The CDR3 runs to 17 residues. In nucleotides, the CDR3 is TGTGCCAGCAGCTTAGTTGGGACAGGAGACCCTGGAAACACCATATATTTT. Protein sequence: CASSLVGTGDPGNTIYF.

This rearrangement joins TRBV19 to TRBJ2-1; 11 bases align to TRBD1. J lost 8 bases, V lost 6 bases, and 6 bases had no gene match. This CDR3 is built from 14 residues. The germline V gene encodes CDR1 LNHDA and CDR2 SQIVND (reference sequence). CDR3 coding DNA: TGTGCCAGTAGACCCTGGACAGGGGGCTATGAGCAGTTCTTC. Translation gives CASRPWTGGYEQFF.

The CDR3 bases are TGTGCCAGCAGCGGGTACCCCGCTACCACAGATACGCAGTATTTT. Amino acids: CASSGYPATTDTQYF. The V call is TRBV9, the J call TRBJ2-3; no definite D call. The germline gives CDR1 SGDLS, CDR2 YYNGEE. The CDR3 extends over 15 amino acids. V shed 3 bases and J shed 2 bases, with 13 bases lying between them.

This clone was detected once. V usage is TRBV19 and J usage is TRBJ2-3; 7 nucleotides line up with TRBD1. With 8 bases clipped from V and 4 bases from J, the junction kept 9 bases outside the gene matches. Germline values: CDR1 LNHDA, CDR2 SQIVND (reference sequence). The CDR3 runs to 14 residues. CDR3 DNA: TGTGCCAGTGAGGGGGCTAGATTTTCAGATACGCAGTATTTT. This codes for CASEGARFSDTQYF.

The V call is TRBV18, the J call TRBJ1-3, with D uncertain. CDR3 length equals 14 residues. Germline V gene data show CDR1 as KGHSH and CDR2 as LQKENI. V lost 3 bases and J 3 bases, leaving 9 bases between the germline ends. The CDR3 DNA reads as TGTGCCAGCTCACCGTCAGGCCATGGAAACACCATATATTTT. Translating gives CASSPSGHGNTIYF.

The rearrangement uses TRBV7-9 and TRBJ2-5; TRBD2 matches at 11 bases. Germline V gene data show CDR1 as SEHNR and CDR2 as FQNEAQ (reference sequence). This CDR3 spans 16 amino acids. V dropped 4 bases and J dropped 1; count of bases not matched to a gene: 5. CDR3 sequence: CASSSTSGGLQETQYF. DNA for the CDR3: TGTGCCAGCAGCTCCACTAGCGGGGGCCTCCAAGAGACCCAGTACTTC.

This chain links TRBV9 with TRBJ2-7, with 10 bases aligning to TRBD2. This CDR3 is built from 15 residues. Germline assignment: CDR1 SGDLS and CDR2 YYNGEE. The J segment lost 3 bases and the V segment lost 2 bases, leaving 5 bases of the junction unmatched. CDR3 sequence reads: CASSVGSGGYYEQYF. The CDR3 DNA is TGTGCCAGCAGCGTCGGTAGCGGGGGGTACTACGAGCAGTACTTC.

The rearrangement uses TRBV7-7 and TRBJ1-4, with 12 bases identical to TRBD1. The germline V gene has CDR1 SSHAT and CDR2 FNYEAQ (reference sequence). V was clipped by 5 bases and J by 5 bases; unmatched bases: 18. This CDR3 comprises 20 residues. For the CDR3, the DNA is TGTGCCAGCAGCCCACCGGGACAGGGGGCAGGGTTGGGGAAAAATGAAAAACTGTTTTTT. It yields the protein CASSPPGQGAGLGKNEKLFF.